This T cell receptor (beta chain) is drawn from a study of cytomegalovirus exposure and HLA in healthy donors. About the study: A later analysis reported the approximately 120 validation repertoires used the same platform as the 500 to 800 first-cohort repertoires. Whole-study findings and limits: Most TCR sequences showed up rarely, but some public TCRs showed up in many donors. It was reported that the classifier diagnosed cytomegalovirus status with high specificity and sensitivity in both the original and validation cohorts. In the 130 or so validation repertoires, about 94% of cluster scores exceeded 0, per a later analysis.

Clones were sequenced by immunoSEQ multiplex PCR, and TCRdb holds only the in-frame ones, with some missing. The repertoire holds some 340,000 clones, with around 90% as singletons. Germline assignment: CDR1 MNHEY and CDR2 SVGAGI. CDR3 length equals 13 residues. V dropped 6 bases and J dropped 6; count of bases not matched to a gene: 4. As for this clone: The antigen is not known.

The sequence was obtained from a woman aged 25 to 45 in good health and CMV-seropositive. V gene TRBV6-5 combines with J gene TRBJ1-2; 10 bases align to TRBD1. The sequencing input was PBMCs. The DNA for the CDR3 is TGTGCCAGCAGAAGGACAGGGGGGGATGGCTACACCTTC. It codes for CASRRTGGDGYTF.